The clone carrying this TCR beta chain showed up just a few times. These data belong to a study of identical twins. TCRdb fed the 5' RACE reads into MiXCR, producing one record per CDR3 protein. Here the sample spans around 250,000 distinct CDR3 sequences, about 12% being singletons. Germline CDR1 DFQATT, CDR2 SNEGSKA (reference sequence). The CDR3 contains 14 residues. V lost 3 bases and J 2 bases, leaving 14 bases between the germline ends. The sample was also reused in another study, on yellow fever vaccine responses in identical twins.

Sample: memory (CD45RO+) T cells sorted from blood. V gene TRBV20-1 combines with J gene TRBJ2-7; TRBD1 or TRBD2 may be the D gene (5 bases each). This TCR was recovered from a woman aged 18-29 years in good health. Here the CDR3 DNA reads TGCAGTGCTAGGAGAGAGGGGCGGGCCTACGAGCAGTACTTC. Translation: CSARREGRAYEQYF.